The 30 T cell receptor beta chains given below trace back to one sample, sequenced in a study of T cells expressing NK-cell markers. TCRdb reprocessed the 5' RACE reads; each CDR3 protein has one entry and no DNA is given. The specimen's table records almost 450,000 distinct CDR3 sequences. Sequencing was carried out using blood T cells: a sorted CD56 or NKG2C T cell subset, CD4+ or CD8+ T cells, or bulk PBMC T cells (not recorded which). These receptors were taken from a woman between 18 and 69 years old in good health.

The chain links TRBV7-9 to TRBJ2-5; without DNA, the TCRdb call of TRBD2 cannot be checked. CDR1 is SEHNR, CDR2 FQNEAQ, per germline (reference sequence). The CDR3 has 15 residues. The CDR3 region is CASSREAGLEETQYF.

J is TRBJ2-6 and V is TRBV11-1; without DNA, the TCRdb call of TRBD1 cannot be checked. Germline CDR1 is SGHAT and CDR2 is FQDESV (reference sequence). This CDR3 region has 18 residues. CDR3: CASSLNFSGSSGANVLTF.

The CDR3 region is CAWSVFPGKETQYF. This chain uses TRBV30 with TRBJ2-5; TCRdb's D call of TRBD1 is untestable without DNA. Germline CDR1 reads GTSNPN; CDR2 reads SVGIG (reference sequence). The CDR3 consists of 14 residues. The entire variable domain, with the rest obtained from reference TRBV30 and TRBJ2-5, is as follows: SQTIHQWPATLVQPVGSPLSLECTVEGTSNPNLYWYRQAAGRGLQLLFYSVGIGQISSEVPQNLSASRPQDRQFILSSKKLLLSDSGFYLCAWSVFPGKETQYFGPGTRLLVL.

V is TRBV30 and J is TRBJ1-1; checking the TCRdb D call of TRBD1 is not possible without DNA. This CDR3 has 12 amino acids. Germline V lookup: CDR1 GTSNPN, CDR2 SVGIG (reference sequence). The CDR3 protein is CAWSEGWAEAFF.

The chain links TRBV5-1 to TRBJ2-5. In germline, CDR1 is SGHRS, CDR2 YFSETQ. The CDR3 is 12 residues long. The chain's CDR3 is CASSFGLETQYF.

The CDR3 sequence: CSAPIAGAGYNEQFF. The rearrangement links TRBV20-1 to TRBJ2-1; TCRdb lists TRBD2, though no DNA is available to test this call. Per the germline V gene, CDR1 is DFQATT and CDR2 is SNEGSKA (reference sequence). The CDR3 contains 15 residues.

The CDR3 sequence: CASSSLGLAGGGPAGGNEQFF. This sequence joins TRBV11-3 and TRBJ2-1; the TCRdb call, TRBD2, lacks DNA for checking. Germline CDR1 reads SGHNT; CDR2 reads YENEEA. CDR3 length: 21 amino acids. The entire variable domain, with the rest obtained from reference TRBV11-3 and TRBJ2-1, is as follows: EAGVVQSPRYKIIEKKQPVAFWCNPISGHNTLYWYLQNLGQGPELLIRYENEEAVDDSQLPKDRFSAERLKGVDSTLKIQPAELGDSAVYLCASSSLGLAGGGPAGGNEQFFGPGTRLTVL.

CDR3 residues: CAIGKGASYQETQYF. V is TRBV10-3 and J is TRBJ2-5; the D gene TCRdb calls, TRBD1, cannot be checked with no DNA. The CDR3 has 15 residues. Germline lookup yields CDR1 ENHRY and CDR2 SYGVKD.

The V call is TRBV29-1, the J call TRBJ2-1; with no DNA, the TCRdb D assignment of TRBD1 cannot be verified. Germline lookup yields CDR1 SQVTM and CDR2 ANQGSEA. The CDR3 consists of 14 residues. The CDR3 here is CSDTGASSYNEQFF.

The rearrangement links TRBV7-9 to TRBJ2-4; TCRdb picks TRBD1, but there is no DNA to check that call. The CDR3 loop spans 13 amino acids. The germline V gene encodes CDR1 SEHNR and CDR2 FQNEAQ (reference sequence). CDR3: CASSSGVRNIQYF.

This rearrangement joins TRBV4-2 to TRBJ2-1; TCRdb names TRBD1, which stays unverified in the absence of DNA. Per the germline V gene, CDR1 is LGHNA and CDR2 is YNFKEQ. CDR3 length: 16 amino acids. The CDR3 loop is CASSQEPGQVFNEQFF.

CDR3 region: CASSRSGRADTGELFF. The V gene is TRBV11-3, the J gene TRBJ2-2; TCRdb indicates TRBD2, and absent DNA this call remains unverified. The CDR3 is 16 amino acids. The germline V gene encodes CDR1 SGHNT and CDR2 YENEEA.

The genes are TRBV5-1 and TRBJ2-3. The CDR3 runs to 15 residues. Germline V gene sequence: CDR1 SGHRS, CDR2 YFSETQ. The CDR3 loop is CASSLVPDYTDTQYF.

The chain combines TRBV27 with TRBJ2-6. Germline V gene sequence: CDR1 MNHEY, CDR2 SMNVEV (reference sequence). This CDR3 is built from 15 residues. The CDR3 sequence: CASSFTQSGANVLTF. Variable domain in full (rest from reference TRBV27 and TRBJ2-6): EAQVTQNPRYLITVTGKKLTVTCSQNMNHEYMSWYRQDPGLGLRQIYYSMNVEVTDKGDVPEGYKVSRKEKRNFPLILESPSPNQTSLYFCASSFTQSGANVLTFGAGSRLTVL.

The chain links TRBV7-2 to TRBJ2-1; TCRdb's D call, TRBD1, is unchecked because there is no DNA. The CDR3 is made up of 15 amino acids. In germline, CDR1 is SGHTA, CDR2 FQGNSA. CDR3 amino acids: CASSTPGQAFNEQFF.

The genes are TRBV7-9 and TRBJ2-2; TCRdb indicates TRBD1, and absent DNA this call remains unverified. In germline, CDR1 is SEHNR, CDR2 FQNEAQ (reference sequence). CDR3 length: 15 residues. Here the CDR3 reads CASSLRTGRTGELFF.

This chain joins TRBV18 and TRBJ1-1. The germline V gene has CDR1 KGHSH and CDR2 LQKENI. This CDR3 is built from 14 residues. Here the CDR3 reads CASSPTKGNTEAFF. Using reference TRBV18 and TRBJ1-1 for the parts outside the CDR3, the full variable domain is NAGVMQNPRHLVRRRGQEARLRCSPMKGHSHVYWYRQLPEEGLKFMVYLQKENIIDESGMPKERFSAEFPKEGPSILRIQQVVRGDSAAYFCASSPTKGNTEAFFGQGTRLTVV.

The chain uses TRBV9 and TRBJ2-7; TCRdb outputs TRBD2, but without DNA this stays unchecked. Germline CDR1 SGDLS, CDR2 YYNGEE. The CDR3 runs to 18 residues. CDR3 in amino acids: CASSVDSQFSGGSYEQYF.

The chain recombines TRBV12-3 or TRBV12-4 with TRBJ2-1; TCRdb gives TRBD1 as the D gene, but with no DNA this cannot be confirmed. The CDR3 is 15 amino acids. The chain's CDR3 is CASSQSGRGNNEQFF.

The rearrangement uses TRBV6-1 and TRBJ1-1; TCRdb indicates TRBD1, and absent DNA this call remains unverified. The CDR3 consists of 14 residues. The germline CDR1 and CDR2 sequences are MNHNS and SASEGT. CDR3 in amino acids: CASSQDRGRAEAFF.

This chain uses TRBV7-9 with TRBJ2-7; TCRdb proposes TRBD2, but this gene call is untestable without DNA. The CDR3 is 16 residues long. The germline V gene has CDR1 SEHNR and CDR2 FQNEAQ (reference sequence). The CDR3 loop reads CASSLGGMGLDYEQYF.

The rearrangement uses TRBV12-3 or TRBV12-4 and TRBJ2-3; TCRdb selects TRBD2, and the lack of DNA leaves this call unchecked. CDR3 size: 15 residues. The CDR3 sequence: CASSFGGGSTDTQYF.

The rearrangement uses TRBV4-3 and TRBJ2-3; checking the TCRdb D call of TRBD1 is not possible without DNA. The CDR3 runs 13 residues. Germline V gene sequence: CDR1 LGHNA, CDR2 YSLEER. CDR3 loop: CASSQGEADTQYF.

The chain joins TRBV9 to TRBJ2-2; the D gene TCRdb calls, TRBD2, cannot be checked with no DNA. Per germline, CDR1 SGDLS and CDR2 YYNGEE. This CDR3 is built from 17 residues. The CDR3 loop reads CASSVSGTSGSSGELFF.

The chain combines TRBV7-6 with TRBJ2-7; TCRdb designates TRBD1, a call that cannot be tested without DNA. The CDR3 consists of 18 residues. Looked up from germline, CDR1 is SGHVS and CDR2 is FNYEAQ. The CDR3 is CASSLGGGGSKREPEQYF.

The rearrangement links TRBV7-9 to TRBJ2-1; TCRdb selects TRBD2, and the lack of DNA leaves this call unchecked. Per the germline V gene, CDR1 is SEHNR and CDR2 is FQNEAQ (reference sequence). This CDR3 spans 11 amino acids. The CDR3 reads CASGRAGEQFF.

The rearrangement links TRBV12-3 or TRBV12-4 to TRBJ2-5; the D call from TCRdb, TRBD1, cannot be confirmed without DNA. CDR3 length: 15 amino acids. CDR3 loop: CASSPYRGHQETQYF.

This chain connects TRBV27 to TRBJ2-1; TCRdb selects TRBD1, and the lack of DNA leaves this call unchecked. Germline V CDR1 and CDR2: MNHEY, SMNVEV (reference sequence). CDR3 size: 15 residues. The CDR3 here is CASSAAGTGGGEQFF.

The V gene is TRBV24-1, the J gene TRBJ2-3; TCRdb's D call of TRBD1 is untestable without DNA. Germline-derived CDR1 and CDR2 are KGHDR and SFDVKD. The length of the CDR3 is 14 residues. CDR3 sequence reads: CATSDAPFTDTQYF.

The V call is TRBV19, the J call TRBJ2-7; TCRdb reports TRBD2, a call that lacks DNA to check it against. This CDR3 is 15 amino acids long. Germline V gene lookup returns CDR1 LNHDA and CDR2 SQIVND (reference sequence). The CDR3 region is CASSISASGSYEQYF.